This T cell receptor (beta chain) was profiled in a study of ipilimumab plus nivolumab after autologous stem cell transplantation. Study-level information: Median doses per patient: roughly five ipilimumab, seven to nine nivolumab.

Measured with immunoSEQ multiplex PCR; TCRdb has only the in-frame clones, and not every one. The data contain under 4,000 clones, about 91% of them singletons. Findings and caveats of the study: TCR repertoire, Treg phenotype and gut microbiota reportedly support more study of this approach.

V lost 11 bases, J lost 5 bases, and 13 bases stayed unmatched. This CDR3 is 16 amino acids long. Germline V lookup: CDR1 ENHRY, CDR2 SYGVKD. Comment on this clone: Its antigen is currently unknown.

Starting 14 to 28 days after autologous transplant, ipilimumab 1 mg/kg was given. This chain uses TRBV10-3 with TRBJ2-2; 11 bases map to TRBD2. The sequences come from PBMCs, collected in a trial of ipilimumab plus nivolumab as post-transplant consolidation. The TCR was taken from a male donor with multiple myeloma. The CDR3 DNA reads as TGTGCCTCATATTCGGGACTAGCGGAGATTACCGGGGAGCTGTTTTTT. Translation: CASYSGLAEITGELFF.